The rows below give T cell receptor beta chains drawn from one sample of a study of lymphopenia after photon versus proton radiotherapy. The data were produced by immunoSEQ multiplex PCR, yet TCRdb's version contains in-frame clones alone and is incomplete. This sample has tens of thousands of clones; roughly 80% occur once, and the top ten carry 2.1%. This sample comprised peripheral blood, obtained from a patient treated with proton-based radiotherapy. The source is a man in his sixties with pancreatic cancer. CDR3s include the opening cysteine and the closing phenylalanine or tryptophan. D genes are given only for firm matches. Expanded clones get a size class; other rows say once, few or many, or leave the size out.

abundance: NA
j_gene: TRBJ2-7
d_gene: NA
v_gene: TRBV4-3
CDR3aa: CASSQSGGGRPYEQYF
CDR3nt: TGCGCCAGCAGCCAGTCCGGGGGCGGGAGACCCTACGAGCAGTACTTC

abundance: NA
j_gene: TRBJ2-7
d_gene: NA
v_gene: TRBV11-3
CDR3aa: CASSLGPLGEQYF
CDR3nt: TGTGCCAGCAGCTTAGGACCCTTAGGGGAGCAGTACTTC

abundance: once
j_gene: TRBJ1-2
d_gene: TRBD1
v_gene: TRBV4-1
CDR3aa: CASSQDATGRNGYTF
CDR3nt: TGCGCCAGCAGCCAAGATGCGACAGGGCGAAATGGCTACACCTTC

abundance: NA
j_gene: TRBJ1-1
d_gene: TRBD1
v_gene: TRBV2
CDR3aa: CASIEDRVAEAFF
CDR3nt: TGTGCCAGCATCGAGGACAGGGTAGCTGAAGCTTTCTTT

abundance: NA
j_gene: TRBJ2-3
d_gene: NA
v_gene: TRBV5-4
CDR3aa: CASSLRLAGSTDTQYF
CDR3nt: TGTGCCAGCAGCTTGCGATTGGCAGGCAGCACAGATACGCAGTATTTT

abundance: NA
j_gene: TRBJ1-1
d_gene: NA
v_gene: TRBV11-2
CDR3aa: CASSPRQSRAFF
CDR3nt: TGTGCCAGCAGCCCACGGCAATCTCGAGCTTTCTTT

abundance: NA
j_gene: TRBJ2-3
d_gene: TRBD1
v_gene: TRBV9
CDR3aa: CASSVAGGQGTDTQYF
CDR3nt: TGTGCCAGCAGCGTAGCTGGGGGACAGGGCACAGATACGCAGTATTTT

abundance: once
j_gene: TRBJ2-1
d_gene: NA
v_gene: TRBV12-5
CDR3aa: CASGPGPTYNEQFF
CDR3nt: TGTGCTAGTGGGCCGGGACCAACCTACAATGAGCAGTTCTTC

abundance: NA
j_gene: TRBJ2-1
d_gene: NA
v_gene: TRBV27
CDR3aa: CASSNSGGSYNEQFF
CDR3nt: TGTGCCAGCAGTAATAGTGGGGGCTCCTACAATGAGCAGTTCTTC

abundance: NA
j_gene: TRBJ1-4
d_gene: NA
v_gene: TRBV2
CDR3aa: CAFKGLATNEKLFF
CDR3nt: TGTGCCTTTAAGGGCCTCGCAACTAATGAAAAACTGTTTTTT

abundance: NA
j_gene: TRBJ2-1
d_gene: NA
v_gene: TRBV18
CDR3aa: CASSPQAGGVYNEQFF
CDR3nt: TGTGCCAGCTCACCACAAGCGGGCGGGGTCTACAATGAGCAGTTCTTC

abundance: NA
j_gene: TRBJ2-5
d_gene: NA
v_gene: TRBV5-1
CDR3aa: CASSLGGLETQYF
CDR3nt: TGCGCCAGCAGCTTGGGAGGGCTGGAGACCCAGTACTTC

abundance: NA
j_gene: TRBJ2-1
d_gene: NA
v_gene: TRBV30
CDR3aa: CAWNLPGGSSYNEQFF
CDR3nt: TGTGCCTGGAACTTACCGGGCGGAAGTTCCTACAATGAGCAGTTCTTC

abundance: NA
j_gene: TRBJ2-2
d_gene: NA
v_gene: TRBV4-2
CDR3aa: CASSQGSVSGTNTGELFF
CDR3nt: TGTGCCAGCAGCCAAGGATCGGTTAGCGGCACGAACACCGGGGAGCTGTTTTTT

abundance: NA
j_gene: TRBJ2-1
d_gene: NA
v_gene: TRBV28
CDR3aa: CASSFSSGSYNEQFF
CDR3nt: TGTGCCAGCAGTTTCTCAAGCGGCTCATACAATGAGCAGTTCTTC

abundance: NA
j_gene: TRBJ2-6
d_gene: NA
v_gene: TRBV5-1
CDR3aa: CASSLAAAAGANVLTF
CDR3nt: TGCGCCAGCAGCTTGGCCGCGGCCGCTGGGGCCAACGTCCTGACTTTC

abundance: NA
j_gene: TRBJ1-3
d_gene: NA
v_gene: TRBV12-2
CDR3aa: CASSAGSSGNTIYF
CDR3nt: TGTGCAAGCTCGGCTGGAAGCTCTGGAAACACCATATATTTT

abundance: few
j_gene: TRBJ2-2
d_gene: TRBD1
v_gene: TRBV18
CDR3aa: CASSPTRGRGTGELFF
CDR3nt: TGTGCCAGCTCACCAACCAGGGGGCGCGGCACCGGGGAGCTGTTTTTT

abundance: NA
j_gene: TRBJ2-3
d_gene: TRBD1
v_gene: TRBV2
CDR3aa: CASKGGPQRADTQYF
CDR3nt: TGTGCCAGCAAAGGGGGCCCTCAAAGGGCAGATACGCAGTATTTT

abundance: large
j_gene: TRBJ2-1
d_gene: NA
v_gene: TRBV9
CDR3aa: CASSVGYNEQFF
CDR3nt: TGTGCCAGCAGCGTAGGATACAATGAGCAGTTCTTC

abundance: NA
j_gene: TRBJ2-5
d_gene: NA
v_gene: TRBV27
CDR3aa: CASSPSSLQETQYF
CDR3nt: TGTGCCAGCAGTCCCAGCTCCCTCCAAGAGACCCAGTACTTC

abundance: NA
j_gene: TRBJ2-1
d_gene: TRBD2
v_gene: TRBV10-3
CDR3aa: CAISTGTSGRLYNEQFF
CDR3nt: TGTGCCATCAGTACCGGGACTAGCGGGCGCCTCTACAATGAGCAGTTCTTC

abundance: NA
j_gene: TRBJ2-2
d_gene: NA
v_gene: TRBV19
CDR3aa: CASSWAGNTGELFF
CDR3nt: TGTGCCAGTAGTTGGGCAGGGAACACCGGGGAGCTGTTTTTT

abundance: NA
j_gene: TRBJ1-1
d_gene: TRBD1
v_gene: TRBV5-8
CDR3aa: CASSIPVRDRGWNTEAFF
CDR3nt: TGTGCCAGCAGCATTCCCGTCCGGGACAGGGGTTGGAACACTGAAGCTTTCTTT

abundance: NA
j_gene: TRBJ1-1
d_gene: NA
v_gene: TRBV2
CDR3aa: CASRMDSDTEAFF
CDR3nt: TGTGCCAGCAGGATGGACTCAGACACTGAAGCTTTCTTT

abundance: NA
j_gene: TRBJ1-2
d_gene: NA
v_gene: TRBV13
CDR3aa: CASSSNDVSYGYTF
CDR3nt: TGTGCCAGCAGCTCTAATGACGTGAGCTATGGCTACACCTTC

abundance: NA
j_gene: TRBJ2-7
d_gene: TRBD2
v_gene: TRBV5-4
CDR3aa: CASSFGVGGRAYEQYF
CDR3nt: TGTGCCAGCAGCTTTGGAGTTGGCGGGAGAGCCTACGAGCAGTACTTC

abundance: few
j_gene: TRBJ2-2
d_gene: NA
v_gene: TRBV27
CDR3aa: CASRPWNTGELFF
CDR3nt: TGTGCCAGCAGGCCTTGGAACACCGGGGAGCTGTTTTTT

abundance: NA
j_gene: TRBJ2-3
d_gene: TRBD1
v_gene: TRBV7-9
CDR3aa: CASSPDRETDTQYF
CDR3nt: TGTGCCAGCAGCCCGGACAGGGAAACAGATACGCAGTATTTT

abundance: few
j_gene: TRBJ2-5
d_gene: TRBD1
v_gene: TRBV5-4
CDR3aa: CAEGGQGAETQYF
CDR3nt: TGTGCCGAGGGAGGACAGGGGGCCGAGACCCAGTACTTC